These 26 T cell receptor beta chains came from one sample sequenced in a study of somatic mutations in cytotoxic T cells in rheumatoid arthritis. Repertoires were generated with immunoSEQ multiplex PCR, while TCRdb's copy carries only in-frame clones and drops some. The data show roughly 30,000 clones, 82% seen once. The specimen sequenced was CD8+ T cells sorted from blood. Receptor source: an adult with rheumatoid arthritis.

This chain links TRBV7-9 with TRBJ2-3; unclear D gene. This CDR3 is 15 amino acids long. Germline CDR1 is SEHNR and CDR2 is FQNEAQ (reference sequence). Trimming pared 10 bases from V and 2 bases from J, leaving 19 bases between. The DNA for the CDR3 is TGTGCCACCGTACGCGGCAGGCAATACACAGATACGCAGTATTTT. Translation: CATVRGRQYTDTQYF. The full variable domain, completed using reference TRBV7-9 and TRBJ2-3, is DTGVSQNPRHKITKRGQNVTFRCDPISEHNRLYWYRQTLGQGPEFLTYFQNEAQLEKSRLLSDRFSAERPKGSFSTLEIQRTEQGDSAMYLCATVRGRQYTDTQYFGPGTRLTVL.

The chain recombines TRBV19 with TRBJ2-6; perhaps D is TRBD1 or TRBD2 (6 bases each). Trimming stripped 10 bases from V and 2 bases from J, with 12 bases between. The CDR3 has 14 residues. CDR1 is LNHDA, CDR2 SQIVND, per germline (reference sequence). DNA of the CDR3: TGTGCCACCGAAAGGGGGGCTGGGGCCAACGTCCTGACTTTC. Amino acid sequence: CATERGAGANVLTF.

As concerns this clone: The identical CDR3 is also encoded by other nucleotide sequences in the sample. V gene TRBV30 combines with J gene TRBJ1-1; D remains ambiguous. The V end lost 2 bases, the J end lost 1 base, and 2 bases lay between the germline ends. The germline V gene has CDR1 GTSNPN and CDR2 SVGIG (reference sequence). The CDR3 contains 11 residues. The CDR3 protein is CAWSTNTEAFF. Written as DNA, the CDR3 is TGTGCCTGGAGTACGAACACTGAAGCTTTCTTT.

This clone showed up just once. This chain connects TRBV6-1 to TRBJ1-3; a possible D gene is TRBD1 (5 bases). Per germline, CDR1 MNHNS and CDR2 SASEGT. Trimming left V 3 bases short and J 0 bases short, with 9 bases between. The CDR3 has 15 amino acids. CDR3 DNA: TGTGCCAGCAGTGAGGGGCCCTACTCTGGAAACACCATATATTTT. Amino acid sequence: CASSEGPYSGNTIYF.

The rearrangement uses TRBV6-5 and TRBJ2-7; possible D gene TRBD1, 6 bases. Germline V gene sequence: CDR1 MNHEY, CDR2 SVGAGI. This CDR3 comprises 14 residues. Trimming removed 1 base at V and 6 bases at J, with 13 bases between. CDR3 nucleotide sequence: TGTGCCAGCAGTTACTACCAGGGGTACGGCGAGCAGTACTTC. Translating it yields CASSYYQGYGEQYF.

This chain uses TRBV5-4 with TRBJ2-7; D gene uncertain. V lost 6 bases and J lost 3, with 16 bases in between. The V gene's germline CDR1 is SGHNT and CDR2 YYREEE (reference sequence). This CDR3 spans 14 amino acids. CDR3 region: CASTISGDLYEQYF. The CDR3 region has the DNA TGTGCCAGCACTATTTCGGGTGATCTCTACGAGCAGTACTTC.

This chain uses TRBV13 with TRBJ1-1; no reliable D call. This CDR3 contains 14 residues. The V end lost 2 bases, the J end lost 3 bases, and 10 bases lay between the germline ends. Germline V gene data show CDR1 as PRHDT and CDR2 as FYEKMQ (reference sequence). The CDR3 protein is CASSLMGDDTEAFF. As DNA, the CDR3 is TGTGCCAGCAGCTTAATGGGTGATGACACTGAAGCTTTCTTT.

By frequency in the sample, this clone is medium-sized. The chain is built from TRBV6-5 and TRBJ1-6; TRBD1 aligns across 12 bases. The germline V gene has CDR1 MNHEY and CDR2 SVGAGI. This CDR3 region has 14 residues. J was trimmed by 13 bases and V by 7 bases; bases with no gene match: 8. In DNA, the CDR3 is TGTGCCAGCACCTCCGGGACAGGGGGCCTCCCCCTCCACTTT. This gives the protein CASTSGTGGLPLHF.

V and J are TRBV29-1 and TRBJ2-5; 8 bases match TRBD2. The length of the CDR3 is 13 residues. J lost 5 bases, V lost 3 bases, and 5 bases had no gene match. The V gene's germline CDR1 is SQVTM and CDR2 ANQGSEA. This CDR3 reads CSVDGGGWETQYF. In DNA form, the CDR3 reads TGCAGCGTTGACGGGGGGGGCTGGGAGACCCAGTACTTC. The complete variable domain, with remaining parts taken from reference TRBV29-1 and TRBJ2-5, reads SAVISQKPSRDICQRGTSLTIQCQVDSQVTMMFWYRQQPGQSLTLIATANQGSEATYESGFVIDKFPISRPNLTFSTLTVSNMSPEDSSIYLCSVDGGGWETQYFGPGTRLLVL.

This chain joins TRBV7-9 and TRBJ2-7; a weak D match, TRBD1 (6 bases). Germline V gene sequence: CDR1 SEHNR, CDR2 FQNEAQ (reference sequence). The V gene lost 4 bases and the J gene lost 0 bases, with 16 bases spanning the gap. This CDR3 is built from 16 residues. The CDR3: CASSSPGHAVSYEQYF. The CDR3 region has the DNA TGTGCCAGCAGCTCACCGGGACACGCGGTCTCCTACGAGCAGTACTTC.

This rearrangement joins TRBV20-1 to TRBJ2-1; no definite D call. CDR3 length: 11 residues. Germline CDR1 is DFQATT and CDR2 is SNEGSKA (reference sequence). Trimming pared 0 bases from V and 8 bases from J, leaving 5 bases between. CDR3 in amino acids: CSARDGYEQFF. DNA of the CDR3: TGCAGTGCTAGAGACGGGTATGAGCAGTTCTTC.

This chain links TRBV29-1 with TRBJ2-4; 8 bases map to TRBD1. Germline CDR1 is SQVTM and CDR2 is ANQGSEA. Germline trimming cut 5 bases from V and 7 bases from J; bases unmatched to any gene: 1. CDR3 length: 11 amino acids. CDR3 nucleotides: TGCAGCGTTACAGGGGGGAACATTCAGTACTTC. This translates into CSVTGGNIQYF.

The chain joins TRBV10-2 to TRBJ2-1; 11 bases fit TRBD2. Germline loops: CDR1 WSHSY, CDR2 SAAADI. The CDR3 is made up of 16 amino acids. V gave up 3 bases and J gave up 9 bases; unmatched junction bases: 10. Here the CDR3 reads CASSDEPTSGITEQFF. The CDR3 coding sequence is TGCGCCAGCAGTGACGAACCGACTAGCGGGATTACTGAGCAGTTCTTC.

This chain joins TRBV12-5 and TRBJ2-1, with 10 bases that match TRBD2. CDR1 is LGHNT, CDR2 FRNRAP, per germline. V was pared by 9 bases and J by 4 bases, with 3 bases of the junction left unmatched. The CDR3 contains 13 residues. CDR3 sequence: CASQLAGYNEQFF. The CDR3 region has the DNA TGTGCTAGCCAACTAGCGGGATACAATGAGCAGTTCTTC.

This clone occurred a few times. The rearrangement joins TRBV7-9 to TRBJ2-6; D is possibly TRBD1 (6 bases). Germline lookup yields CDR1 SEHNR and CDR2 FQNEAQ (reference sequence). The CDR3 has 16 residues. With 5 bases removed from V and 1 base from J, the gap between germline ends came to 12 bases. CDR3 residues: CASSPPTGSGANVLTF. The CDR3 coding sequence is TGTGCCAGCAGCCCACCTACAGGGTCTGGGGCCAACGTCCTGACTTTC.

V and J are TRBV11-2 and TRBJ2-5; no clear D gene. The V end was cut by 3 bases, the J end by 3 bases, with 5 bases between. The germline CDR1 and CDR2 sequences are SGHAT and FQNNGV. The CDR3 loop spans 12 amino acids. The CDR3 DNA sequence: TGTGCCAGCAGCTTGTGGGAAGAGACCCAGTACTTC. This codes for CASSLWEETQYF.

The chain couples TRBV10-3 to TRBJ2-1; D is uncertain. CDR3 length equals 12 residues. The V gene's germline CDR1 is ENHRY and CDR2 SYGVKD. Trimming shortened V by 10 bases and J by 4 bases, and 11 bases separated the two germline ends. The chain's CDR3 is CATGGEYNEQFF. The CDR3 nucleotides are TGTGCCACCGGTGGCGAGTACAATGAGCAGTTCTTC.

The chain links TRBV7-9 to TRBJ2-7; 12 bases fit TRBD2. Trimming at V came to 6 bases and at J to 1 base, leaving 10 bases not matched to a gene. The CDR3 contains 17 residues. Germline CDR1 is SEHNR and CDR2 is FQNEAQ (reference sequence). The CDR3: CASSPLRTSGISYEQYF. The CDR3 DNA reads TGTGCCAGCAGTCCTCTCAGGACTAGCGGGATTTCCTACGAGCAGTACTTC.

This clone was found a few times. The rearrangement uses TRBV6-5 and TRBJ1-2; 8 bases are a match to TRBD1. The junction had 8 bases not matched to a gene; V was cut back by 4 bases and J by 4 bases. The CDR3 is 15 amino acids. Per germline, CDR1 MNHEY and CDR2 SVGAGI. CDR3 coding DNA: TGTGCCAGCAGTTTCTCGACAGGGGCAAGCTATGGCTACACCTTC. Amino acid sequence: CASSFSTGASYGYTF.

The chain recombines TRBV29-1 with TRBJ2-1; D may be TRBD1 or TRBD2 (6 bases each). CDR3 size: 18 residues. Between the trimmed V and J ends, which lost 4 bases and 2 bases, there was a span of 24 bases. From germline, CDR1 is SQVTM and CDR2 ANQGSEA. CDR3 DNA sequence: TGCAGCGTTGTCGGGGGCCTCGACCCGAAAAGCACCTACAATGAGCAGTTCTTC. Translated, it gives CSVVGGLDPKSTYNEQFF.

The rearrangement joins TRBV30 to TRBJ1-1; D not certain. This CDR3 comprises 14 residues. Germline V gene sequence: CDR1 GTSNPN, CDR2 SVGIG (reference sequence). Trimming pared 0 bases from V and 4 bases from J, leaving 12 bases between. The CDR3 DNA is TGTGCCTGGAGTGTACTGGTAGGGATCACTGAAGCTTTCTTT. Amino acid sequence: CAWSVLVGITEAFF.

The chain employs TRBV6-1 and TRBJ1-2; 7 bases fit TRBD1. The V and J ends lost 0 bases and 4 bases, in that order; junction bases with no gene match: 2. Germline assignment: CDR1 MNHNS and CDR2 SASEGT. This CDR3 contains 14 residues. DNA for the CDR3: TGTGCCAGCAGTGAAGCGTGGACAGGCTATGGCTACACCTTC. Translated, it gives CASSEAWTGYGYTF.

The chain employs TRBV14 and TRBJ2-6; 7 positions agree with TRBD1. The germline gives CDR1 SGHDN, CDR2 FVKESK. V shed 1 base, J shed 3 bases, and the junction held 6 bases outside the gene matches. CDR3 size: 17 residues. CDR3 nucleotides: TGTGCCAGCAGCCAAGGGAAGGGGGCGCGTGGGGCCAACGTCCTGACTTTC. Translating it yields CASSQGKGARGANVLTF. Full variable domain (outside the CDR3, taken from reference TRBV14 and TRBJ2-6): EAGVTQFPSHSVIEKGQTVTLRCDPISGHDNLYWYRRVMGKEIKFLLHFVKESKQDESGMPNNRFLAERTGGTYSTLKVQPAELEDSGVYFCASSQGKGARGANVLTFGAGSRLTVL.

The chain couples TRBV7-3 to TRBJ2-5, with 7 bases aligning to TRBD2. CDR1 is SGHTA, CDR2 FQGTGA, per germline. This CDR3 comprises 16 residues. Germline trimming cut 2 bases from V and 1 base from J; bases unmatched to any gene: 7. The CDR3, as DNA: TGTGCCAGCAGCTTACGGGGGGAAGGTAGCCAAGAGACCCAGTACTTC. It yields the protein CASSLRGEGSQETQYF.

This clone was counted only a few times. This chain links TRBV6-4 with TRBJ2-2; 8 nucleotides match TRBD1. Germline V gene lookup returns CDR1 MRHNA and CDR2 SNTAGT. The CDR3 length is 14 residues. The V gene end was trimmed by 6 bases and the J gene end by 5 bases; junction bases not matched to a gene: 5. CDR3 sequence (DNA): TGTGCCAGCAGCCAGGGGGCTGAAACCGGGGAGCTGTTTTTT. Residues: CASSQGAETGELFF.

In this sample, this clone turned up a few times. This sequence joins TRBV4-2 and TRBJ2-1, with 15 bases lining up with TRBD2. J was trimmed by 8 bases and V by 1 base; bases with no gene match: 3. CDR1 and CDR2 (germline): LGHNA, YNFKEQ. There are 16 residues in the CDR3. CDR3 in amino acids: CASSQGTSGGADEQFF. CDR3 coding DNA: TGTGCCAGCAGCCAAGGGACTAGCGGGGGGGCCGATGAGCAGTTCTTC.